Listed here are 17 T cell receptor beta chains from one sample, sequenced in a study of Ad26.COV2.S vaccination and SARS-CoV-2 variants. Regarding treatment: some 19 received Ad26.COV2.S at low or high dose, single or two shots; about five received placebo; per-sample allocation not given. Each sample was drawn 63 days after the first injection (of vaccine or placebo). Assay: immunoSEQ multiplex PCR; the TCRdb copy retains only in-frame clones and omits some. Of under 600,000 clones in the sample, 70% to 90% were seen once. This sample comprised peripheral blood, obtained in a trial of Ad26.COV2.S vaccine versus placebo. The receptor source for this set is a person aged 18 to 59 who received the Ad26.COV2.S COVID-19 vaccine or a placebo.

DNA for the CDR3: TGTGCCAGCAGTTTGGTAATCCCGAACACTGAAGCTTTCTTT. Its translation: CASSLVIPNTEAFF. The V call is TRBV6-2 or TRBV6-3, the J call TRBJ1-1; D not certain. Trimming removed 4 bases from V and 1 base from J, with 10 bases in between. The CDR3 runs 14 residues. Germline assignment: CDR1 MNHEY and CDR2 SVGEGT.

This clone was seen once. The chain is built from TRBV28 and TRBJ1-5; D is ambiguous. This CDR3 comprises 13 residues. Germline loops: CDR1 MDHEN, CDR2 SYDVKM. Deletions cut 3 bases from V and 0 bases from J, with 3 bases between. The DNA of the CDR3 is TGTGCCAGCAGTTTGCGTAGCAATCAGCCCCAGCATTTT. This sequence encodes CASSLRSNQPQHF. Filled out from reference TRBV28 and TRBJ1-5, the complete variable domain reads DVKVTQSSRYLVKRTGEKVFLECVQDMDHENMFWYRQDPGLGLRLIYFSYDVKMKEKGDIPEGYSVSREKKERFSLILESASTNQTSMYLCASSLRSNQPQHFGDGTRLSIL.

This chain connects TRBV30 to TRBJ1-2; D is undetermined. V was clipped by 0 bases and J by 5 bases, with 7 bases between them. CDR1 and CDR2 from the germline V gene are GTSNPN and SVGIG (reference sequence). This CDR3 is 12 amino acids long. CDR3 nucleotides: TGTGCCTGGAGTGTACTAAAGTATGGCTACACCTTC. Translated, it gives CAWSVLKYGYTF.

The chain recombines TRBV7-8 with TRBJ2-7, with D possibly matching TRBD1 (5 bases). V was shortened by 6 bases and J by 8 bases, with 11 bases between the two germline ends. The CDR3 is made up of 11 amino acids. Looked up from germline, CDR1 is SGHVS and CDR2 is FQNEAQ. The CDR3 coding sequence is TGTGCCAGCAGTCCAGGGAACCAGCAGTACTTC. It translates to CASSPGNQQYF.

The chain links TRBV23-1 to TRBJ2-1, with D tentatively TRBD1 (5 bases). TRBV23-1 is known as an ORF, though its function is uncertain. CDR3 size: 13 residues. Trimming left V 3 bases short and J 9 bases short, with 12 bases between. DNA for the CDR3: TGCGCCAGCAGTCATCTAGGACAAACTGAGCAGTTCTTC. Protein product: CASSHLGQTEQFF.

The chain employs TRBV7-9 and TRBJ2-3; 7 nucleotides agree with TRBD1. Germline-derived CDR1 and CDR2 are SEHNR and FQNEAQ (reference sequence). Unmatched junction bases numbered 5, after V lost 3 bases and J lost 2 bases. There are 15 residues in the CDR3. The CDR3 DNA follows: TGTGCCAGCAGCTTGACAGGGTATATCACAGATACGCAGTATTTT. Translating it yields CASSLTGYITDTQYF.

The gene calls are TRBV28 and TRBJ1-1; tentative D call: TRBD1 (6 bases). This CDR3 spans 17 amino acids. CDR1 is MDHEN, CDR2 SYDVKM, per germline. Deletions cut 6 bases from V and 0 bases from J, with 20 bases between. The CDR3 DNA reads TGTGCCAGCAGGGGGGGGGCGCTCGGCCCTATGAACACTGAAGCTTTCTTT. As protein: CASRGGALGPMNTEAFF. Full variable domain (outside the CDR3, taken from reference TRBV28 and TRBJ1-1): DVKVTQSSRYLVKRTGEKVFLECVQDMDHENMFWYRQDPGLGLRLIYFSYDVKMKEKGDIPEGYSVSREKKERFSLILESASTNQTSMYLCASRGGALGPMNTEAFFGQGTRLTVV.

The CDR3, as DNA: TGTGCCACCAGCAGAGATCGAGGGTCCGGGACTAGCCATCCCCGATACACAGATACGCAGTATTTT. Translated: CATSRDRGSGTSHPRYTDTQYF. The chain combines TRBV15 with TRBJ2-3; 9 nucleotides match TRBD2. Germline V CDR1 and CDR2: LNHNV, YYDKDF (reference sequence). This CDR3 has 22 residues. Trimming cost V 0 bases and J 2 bases; bases outside gene matches: 21. The whole variable domain, remainder taken from reference TRBV15 and TRBJ2-3, is DAMVIQNPRYQVTQFGKPVTLSCSQTLNHNVMYWYQQKSSQAPKLLFHYYDKDFNNEADTPDNFQSRRPNTSFCFLDIRSPGLGDTAMYLCATSRDRGSGTSHPRYTDTQYFGPGTRLTVL.

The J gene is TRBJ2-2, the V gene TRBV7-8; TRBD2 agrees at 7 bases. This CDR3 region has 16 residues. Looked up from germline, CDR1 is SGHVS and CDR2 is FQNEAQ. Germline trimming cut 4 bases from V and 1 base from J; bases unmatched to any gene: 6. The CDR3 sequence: CASSSPSGVNTGELFF. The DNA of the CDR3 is TGTGCCAGCAGCTCTCCTAGCGGTGTGAACACCGGGGAGCTGTTTTTT.

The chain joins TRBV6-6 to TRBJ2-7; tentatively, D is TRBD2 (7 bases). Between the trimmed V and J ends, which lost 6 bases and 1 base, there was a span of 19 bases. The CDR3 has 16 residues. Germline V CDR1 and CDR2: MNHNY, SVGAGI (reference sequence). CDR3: CASRRTGGGSSYEQYF. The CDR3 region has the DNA TGTGCCAGCAGGCGCACGGGGGGCGGGAGTTCCTACGAGCAGTACTTC.

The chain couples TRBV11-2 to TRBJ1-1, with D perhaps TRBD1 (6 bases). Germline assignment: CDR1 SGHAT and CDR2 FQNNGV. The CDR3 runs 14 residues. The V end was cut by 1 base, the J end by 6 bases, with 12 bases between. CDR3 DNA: TGTGCCAGCAGCTTAGGAGCTCAGGGGCCTGAAGCTTTCTTT. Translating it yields CASSLGAQGPEAFF.

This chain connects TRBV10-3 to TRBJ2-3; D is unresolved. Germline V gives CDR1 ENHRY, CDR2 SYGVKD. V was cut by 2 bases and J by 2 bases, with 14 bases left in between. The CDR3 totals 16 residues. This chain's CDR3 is CAISERAGIYTDTQYF. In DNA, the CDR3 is TGTGCCATCAGTGAGAGGGCAGGTATATACACAGATACGCAGTATTTT.

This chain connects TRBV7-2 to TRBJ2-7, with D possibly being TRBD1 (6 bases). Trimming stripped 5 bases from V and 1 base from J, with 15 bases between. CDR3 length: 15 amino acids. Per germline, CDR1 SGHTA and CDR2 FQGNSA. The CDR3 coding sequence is TGTGCCAGCAGCCCAACAGGGCCCCAGTCCTACGAGCAGTACTTC. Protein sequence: CASSPTGPQSYEQYF.

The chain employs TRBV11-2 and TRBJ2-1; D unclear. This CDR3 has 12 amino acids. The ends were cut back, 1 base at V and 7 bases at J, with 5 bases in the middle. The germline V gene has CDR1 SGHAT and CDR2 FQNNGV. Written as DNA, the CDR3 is TGTGCCAGCAGCTTAGGGCGGAATGAGCAGTTCTTC. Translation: CASSLGRNEQFF.

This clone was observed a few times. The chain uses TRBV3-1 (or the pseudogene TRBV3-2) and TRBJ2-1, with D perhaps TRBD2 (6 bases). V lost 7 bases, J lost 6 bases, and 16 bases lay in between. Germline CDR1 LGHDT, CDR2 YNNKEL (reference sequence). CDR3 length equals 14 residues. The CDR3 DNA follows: TGTGCCAGCATAGGTGGGGGAGCGGGCAATGAGCAGTTCTTC. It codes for CASIGGGAGNEQFF.

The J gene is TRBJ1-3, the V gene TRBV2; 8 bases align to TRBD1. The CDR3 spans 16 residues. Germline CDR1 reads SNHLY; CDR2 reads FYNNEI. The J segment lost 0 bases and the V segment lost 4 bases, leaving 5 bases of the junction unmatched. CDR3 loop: CASSGQGPSSGNTIYF. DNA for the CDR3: TGTGCCAGCAGTGGACAGGGGCCCAGCTCTGGAAACACCATATATTTT.

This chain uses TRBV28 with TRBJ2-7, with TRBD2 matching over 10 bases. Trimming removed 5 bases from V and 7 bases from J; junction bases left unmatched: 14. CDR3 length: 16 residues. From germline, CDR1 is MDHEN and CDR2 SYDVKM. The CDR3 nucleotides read TGTGCCAGCAGTCCCCCTACTAGCGGGACCTTCTTAGAGCAGTACTTC. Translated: CASSPPTSGTFLEQYF.